This section outlines one T cell receptor (beta chain) sequence together with its context. It has no known antigen specificity. No much larger clonotype is one base removed from it; base qualities were not supplied. The record originates from a study of blood T cell repertoires in COVID-19 (TCRdb year 2020). Study-level background: Samples covering the acute and convalescent phases of COVID-19 were provided by collaborators in the United States, Italy and Spain. The material from the prospective study consisted of cDNA or gDNA derived from T cells, B-cell-depleted T cells, or PBMCs. The dataset comprised deeply sampled blood TCRbeta repertoires from subjects exposed to, actively infected with, or recovered from COVID-19. The repertoires were released in a freely available public database meant as a resource for research on the immune response to SARS-CoV-2. Samples came from the ongoing ImmuneRACE study (first 160 participants) plus 1,254 subjects from 6 global collaborators. The sample metadata nearly always contained a de-identified subject ID, COVID-19 status, age in years and sex. Where available, HLA class I and class II types were taken from metadata supplied by the sample provider and were not determined by assay-based typing.

The immunoSEQ Assay, a bias-controlled multiplex PCR, was used to amplify TCRbeta CDR3 regions from genomic DNA. The authors processed their data as follows. Nucleated cell counts per sample were estimated from amplification of reference gene primers within the assay. Sequence reads were collapsed and filtered to measure the absolute abundance of every unique TCRbeta CDR3 rearrangement. For each sample, productive Simpson clonality was calculated by taking the square root of Simpson's diversity index across productive rearrangements. TCRdb carries this immuneACCESS record with in-frame sequences only. Its versions omit some clonotypes, under half of them owing to an unresolved V gene in the studies checked, with the rest unexplained. The V and J calls and clone size come from that table; D and trimming were worked out from the DNA. The sample table records under 250,000 clones; roughly 85% of these occur just once. The ten largest clones represent around 9.8% of the sample.

In the prospective study, participants were about 18 to 95 years old, resided in about two dozen geographic areas of the United States, and were enrolled through a virtual design. To assign participants to cohorts, the prospective study relied on clinical history that participants themselves reported in a screening survey and a study questionnaire. Mobile phlebotomists in the prospective study collected whole blood, serum and a nasopharyngeal or oropharyngeal swab from every participant. Participants in the prospective study had the option to provide additional blood draws and questionnaires over an approximately 2-month period. Before DNA extraction, blood samples from the prospective study were shipped at room temperature or frozen. The investigation overall reported the following: Clinical and demographic metadata were provided uncurated, with the amount varying by source and participant.

The germline V gene sets CDR1 to KGHSH and CDR2 to LQKENI. The CDR3 holds 15 amino acids from the cysteine to the phenylalanine. Only CDR3 DNA remains: 45 bases, in frame from the first base. Deletion took 2 bases off V and 1 base off J, with a span of 9 bases between the germline ends. The TCR comes from a woman in her 50s with acute COVID-19. Sequenced: PBMCs or T cells enriched from blood (not recorded which). This chain joins TRBV18 to TRBJ1-3; no D gene call is confident. At the DNA level, the sequence is TGTGCCAGCTCACCAGGTCGGGAGTCTGGAAACACCATATATTTT. This is translated as CASSPGRESGNTIYF.